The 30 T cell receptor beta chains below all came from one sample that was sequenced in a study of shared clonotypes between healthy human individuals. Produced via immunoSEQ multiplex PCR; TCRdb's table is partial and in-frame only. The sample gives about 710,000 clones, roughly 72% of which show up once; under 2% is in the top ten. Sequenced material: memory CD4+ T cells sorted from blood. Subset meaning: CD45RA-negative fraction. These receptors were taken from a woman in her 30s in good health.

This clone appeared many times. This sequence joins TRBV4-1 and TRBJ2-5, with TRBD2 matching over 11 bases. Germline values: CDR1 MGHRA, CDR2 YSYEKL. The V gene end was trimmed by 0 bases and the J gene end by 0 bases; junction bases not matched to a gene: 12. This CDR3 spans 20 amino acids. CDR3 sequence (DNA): TGCGCCAGCAGCCAAGAAGGTCTGTCTAGCGGGAGGTCCTACCAAGAGACCCAGTACTTC. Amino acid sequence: CASSQEGLSSGRSYQETQYF.

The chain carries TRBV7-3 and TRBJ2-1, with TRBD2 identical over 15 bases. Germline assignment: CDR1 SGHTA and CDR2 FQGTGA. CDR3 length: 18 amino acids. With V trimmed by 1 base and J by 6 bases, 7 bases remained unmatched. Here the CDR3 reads CASSLIGGLAGGSNEQFF. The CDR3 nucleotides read TGTGCCAGCAGCTTAATTGGGGGACTAGCGGGAGGCAGCAATGAGCAGTTCTTC.

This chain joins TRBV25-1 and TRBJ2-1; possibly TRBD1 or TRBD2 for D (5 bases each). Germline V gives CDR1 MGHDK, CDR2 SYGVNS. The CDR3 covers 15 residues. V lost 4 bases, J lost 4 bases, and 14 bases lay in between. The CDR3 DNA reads TGTGCCAGCAGTGGGGACCGGGACCTATACAATGAGCAGTTCTTC. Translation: CASSGDRDLYNEQFF.

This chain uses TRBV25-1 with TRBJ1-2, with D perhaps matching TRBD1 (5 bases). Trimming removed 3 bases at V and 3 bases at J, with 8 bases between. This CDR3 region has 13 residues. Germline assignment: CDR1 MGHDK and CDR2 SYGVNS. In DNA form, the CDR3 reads TGTGCCAGCAGTGACAGGGACGACTATGGCTACACCTTC. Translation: CASSDRDDYGYTF.

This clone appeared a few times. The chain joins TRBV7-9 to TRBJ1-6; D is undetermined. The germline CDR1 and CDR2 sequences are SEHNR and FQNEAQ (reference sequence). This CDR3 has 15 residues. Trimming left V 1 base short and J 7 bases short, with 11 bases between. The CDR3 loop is CASSLVGEGNSPLHF. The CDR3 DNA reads TGTGCCAGCAGCTTAGTTGGGGAGGGAAATTCACCCCTCCACTTT.

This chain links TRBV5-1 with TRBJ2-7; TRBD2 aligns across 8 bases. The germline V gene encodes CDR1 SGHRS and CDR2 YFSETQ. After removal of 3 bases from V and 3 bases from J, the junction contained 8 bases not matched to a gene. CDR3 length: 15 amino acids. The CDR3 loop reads CASSSSWTSFYEQYF. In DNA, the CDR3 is TGCGCCAGCAGCTCAAGCTGGACTAGCTTCTACGAGCAGTACTTC.

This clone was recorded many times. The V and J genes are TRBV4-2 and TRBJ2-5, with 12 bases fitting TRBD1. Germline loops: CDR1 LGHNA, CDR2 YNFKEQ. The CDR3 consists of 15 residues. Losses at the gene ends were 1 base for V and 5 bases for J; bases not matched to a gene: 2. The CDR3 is CASSQGGTGGETQYF. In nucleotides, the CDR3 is TGTGCCAGCAGCCAAGGGGGGACAGGGGGCGAGACCCAGTACTTC.

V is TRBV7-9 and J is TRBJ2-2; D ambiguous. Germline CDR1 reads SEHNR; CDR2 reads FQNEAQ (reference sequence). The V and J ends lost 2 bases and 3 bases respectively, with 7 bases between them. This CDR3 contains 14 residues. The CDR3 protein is CASSLLTYTGELFF. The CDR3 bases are TGTGCCAGCAGCTTATTGACCTACACCGGGGAGCTGTTTTTT.

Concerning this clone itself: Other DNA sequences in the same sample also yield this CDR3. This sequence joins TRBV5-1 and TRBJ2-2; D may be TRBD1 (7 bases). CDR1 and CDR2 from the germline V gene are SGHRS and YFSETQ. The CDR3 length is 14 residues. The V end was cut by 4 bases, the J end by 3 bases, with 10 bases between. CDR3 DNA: TGCGCCAGCAGCGGGGGGACAGACACCGGGGAGCTGTTTTTT. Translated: CASSGGTDTGELFF.

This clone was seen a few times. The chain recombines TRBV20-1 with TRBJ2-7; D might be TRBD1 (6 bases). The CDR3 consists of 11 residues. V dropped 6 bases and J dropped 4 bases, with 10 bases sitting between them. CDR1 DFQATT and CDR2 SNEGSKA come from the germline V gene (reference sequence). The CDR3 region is CSARGQYEQYF. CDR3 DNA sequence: TGCAGTGCACGAGGACAGTACGAGCAGTACTTC.

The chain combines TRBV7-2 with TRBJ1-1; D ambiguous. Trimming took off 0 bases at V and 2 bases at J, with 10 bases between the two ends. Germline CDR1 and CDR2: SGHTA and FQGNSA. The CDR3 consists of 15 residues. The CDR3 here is CASSLARMINTEAFF. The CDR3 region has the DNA TGTGCCAGCAGCTTAGCGCGGATGATTAACACTGAAGCTTTCTTT. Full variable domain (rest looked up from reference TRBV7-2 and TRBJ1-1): GAGVSQSPSNKVTEKGKDVELRCDPISGHTALYWYRQSLGQGLEFLIYFQGNSAPDKSGLPSDRFSAERTGGSVSTLTIQRTQQEDSAVYLCASSLARMINTEAFFGQGTRLTVV.

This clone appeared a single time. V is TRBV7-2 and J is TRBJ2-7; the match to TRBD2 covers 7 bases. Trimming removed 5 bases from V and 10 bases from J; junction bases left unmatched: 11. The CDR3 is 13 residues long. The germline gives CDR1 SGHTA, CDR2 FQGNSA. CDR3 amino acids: CASSPDTGGFQYF. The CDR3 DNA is TGTGCCAGCAGCCCGGACACGGGAGGATTTCAGTACTTC.

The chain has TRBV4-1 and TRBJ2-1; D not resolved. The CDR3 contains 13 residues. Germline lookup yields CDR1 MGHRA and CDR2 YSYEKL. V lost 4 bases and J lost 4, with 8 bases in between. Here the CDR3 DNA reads TGCGCCAGCAGCCGCGACGGTTACAATGAGCAGTTCTTC. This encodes CASSRDGYNEQFF.

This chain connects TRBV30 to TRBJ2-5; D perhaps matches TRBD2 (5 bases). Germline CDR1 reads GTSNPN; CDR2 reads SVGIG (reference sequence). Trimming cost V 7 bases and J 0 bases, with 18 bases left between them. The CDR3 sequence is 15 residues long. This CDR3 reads CAFGSAGRNQETQYF. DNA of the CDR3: TGTGCCTTTGGGAGTGCAGGCCGCAACCAAGAGACCCAGTACTTC.

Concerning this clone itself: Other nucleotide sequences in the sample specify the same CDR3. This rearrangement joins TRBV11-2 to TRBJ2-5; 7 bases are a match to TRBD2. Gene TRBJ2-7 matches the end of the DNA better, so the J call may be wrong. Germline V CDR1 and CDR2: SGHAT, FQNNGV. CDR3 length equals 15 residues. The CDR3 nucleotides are TGTGCCAGCAGCCCCTGGGAGGGCTGGGGTTACGAGCAGTACTTC. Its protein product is CASSPWEGWGYEQYF.

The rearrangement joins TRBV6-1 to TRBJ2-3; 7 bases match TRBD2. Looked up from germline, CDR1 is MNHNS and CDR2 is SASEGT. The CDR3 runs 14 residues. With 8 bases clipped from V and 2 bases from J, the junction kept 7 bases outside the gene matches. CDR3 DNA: TGTGCCAGCGAGAGCGGGACTCCCACAGATACGCAGTATTTT. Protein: CASESGTPTDTQYF.

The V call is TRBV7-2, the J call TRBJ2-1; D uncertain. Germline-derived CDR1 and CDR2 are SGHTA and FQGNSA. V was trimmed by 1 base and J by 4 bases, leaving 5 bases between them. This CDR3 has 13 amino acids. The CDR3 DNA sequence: TGTGCCAGCAGCTTAGACCGTTACAATGAGCAGTTCTTC. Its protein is CASSLDRYNEQFF.

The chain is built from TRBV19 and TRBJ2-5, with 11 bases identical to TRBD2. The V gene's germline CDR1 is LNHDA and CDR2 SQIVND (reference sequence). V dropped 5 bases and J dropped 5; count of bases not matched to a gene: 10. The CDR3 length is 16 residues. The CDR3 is CASSWGTSGSGETQYF. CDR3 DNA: TGTGCCAGTAGTTGGGGAACTAGCGGGAGTGGGGAGACCCAGTACTTC.

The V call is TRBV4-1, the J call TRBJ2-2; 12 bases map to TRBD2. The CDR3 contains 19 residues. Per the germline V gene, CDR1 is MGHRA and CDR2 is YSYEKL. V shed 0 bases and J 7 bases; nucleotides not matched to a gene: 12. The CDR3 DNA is TGCGCCAGCAGCCAAGATAGAGGTCTAGCGGGAGGGCAGGGCGGGGAGCTGTTTTTT. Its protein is CASSQDRGLAGGQGGELFF.

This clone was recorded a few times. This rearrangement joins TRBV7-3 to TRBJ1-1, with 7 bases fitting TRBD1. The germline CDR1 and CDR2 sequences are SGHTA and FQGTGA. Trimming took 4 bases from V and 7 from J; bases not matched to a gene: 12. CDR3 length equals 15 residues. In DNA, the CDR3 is TGTGCCAGCAGCTCATACCACAGGGGAGCAGGTGAAGCTTTCTTT. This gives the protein CASSSYHRGAGEAFF.

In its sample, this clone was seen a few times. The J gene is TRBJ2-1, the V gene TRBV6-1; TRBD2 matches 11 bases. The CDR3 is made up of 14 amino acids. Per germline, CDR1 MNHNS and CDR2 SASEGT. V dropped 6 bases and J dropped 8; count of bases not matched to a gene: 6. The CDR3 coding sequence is TGTGCCAGCAGAATAGCGGGAGGGCCGTATGAGCAGTTCTTC. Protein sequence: CASRIAGGPYEQFF.

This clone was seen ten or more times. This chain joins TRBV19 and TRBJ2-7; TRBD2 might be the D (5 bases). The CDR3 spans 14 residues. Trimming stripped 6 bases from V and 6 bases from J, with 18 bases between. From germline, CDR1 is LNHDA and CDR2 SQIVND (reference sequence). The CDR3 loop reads CASRVSDEGGEQYF. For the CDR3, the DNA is TGTGCCAGTAGGGTATCAGACGAGGGCGGCGAGCAGTACTTC. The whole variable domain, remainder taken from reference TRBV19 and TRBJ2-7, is DGGITQSPKYLFRKEGQNVTLSCEQNLNHDAMYWYRQDPGQGLRLIYYSQIVNDFQKGDIAEGYSVSREKKESFPLTVTSAQKNPTAFYLCASRVSDEGGEQYFGPGTRLTVT.

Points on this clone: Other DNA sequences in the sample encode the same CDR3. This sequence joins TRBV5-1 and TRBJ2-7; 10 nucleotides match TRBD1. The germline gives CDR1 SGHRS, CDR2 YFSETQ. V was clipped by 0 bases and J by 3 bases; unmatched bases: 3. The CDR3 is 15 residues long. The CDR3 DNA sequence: TGCGCCAGCAGCTTGGGGGACAGGGGTGGCTACGAGCAGTACTTC. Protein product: CASSLGDRGGYEQYF.

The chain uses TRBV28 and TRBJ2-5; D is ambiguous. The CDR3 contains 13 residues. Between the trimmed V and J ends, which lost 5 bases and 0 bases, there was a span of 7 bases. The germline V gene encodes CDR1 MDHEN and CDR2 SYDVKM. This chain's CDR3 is CASSLPYQETQYF. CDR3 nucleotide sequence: TGTGCCAGCAGTCTCCCGTACCAAGAGACCCAGTACTTC.

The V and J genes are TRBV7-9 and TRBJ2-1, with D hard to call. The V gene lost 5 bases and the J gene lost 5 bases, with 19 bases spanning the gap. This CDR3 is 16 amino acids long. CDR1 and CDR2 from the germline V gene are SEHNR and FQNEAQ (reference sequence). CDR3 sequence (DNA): TGTGCCAGCAGCCCGGAGCCCGTCCACTCAAACAATGAGCAGTTCTTC. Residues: CASSPEPVHSNNEQFF.

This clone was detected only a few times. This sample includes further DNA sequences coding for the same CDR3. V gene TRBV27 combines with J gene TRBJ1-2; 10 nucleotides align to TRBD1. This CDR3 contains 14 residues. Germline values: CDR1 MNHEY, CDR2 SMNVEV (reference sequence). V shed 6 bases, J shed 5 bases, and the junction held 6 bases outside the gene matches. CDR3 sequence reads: CASRPEGQGYGYTF. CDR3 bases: TGTGCCAGCAGGCCAGAGGGACAGGGGTATGGCTACACCTTC.

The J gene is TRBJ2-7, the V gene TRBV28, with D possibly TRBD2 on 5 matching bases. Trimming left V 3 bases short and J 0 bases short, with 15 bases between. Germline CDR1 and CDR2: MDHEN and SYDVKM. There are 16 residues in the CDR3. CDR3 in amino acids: CASSFGVQRRSYEQYF. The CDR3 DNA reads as TGTGCCAGCAGTTTCGGGGTCCAGCGCCGCTCCTACGAGCAGTACTTC.

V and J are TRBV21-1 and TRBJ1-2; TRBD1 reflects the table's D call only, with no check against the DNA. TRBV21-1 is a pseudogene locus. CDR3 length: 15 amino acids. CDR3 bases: TGTGCCAGCAGCACCTCAACAGGGGTTACCTATGGCTACACCTTC. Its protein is CASSTSTGVTYGYTF.

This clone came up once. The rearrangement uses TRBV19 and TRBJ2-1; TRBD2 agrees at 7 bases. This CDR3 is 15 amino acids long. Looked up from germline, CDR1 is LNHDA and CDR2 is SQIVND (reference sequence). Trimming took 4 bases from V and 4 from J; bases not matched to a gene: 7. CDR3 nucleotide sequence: TGTGCCAGTAGTAAATCCTTGGGAGGGTACAATGAGCAGTTCTTC. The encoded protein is CASSKSLGGYNEQFF.

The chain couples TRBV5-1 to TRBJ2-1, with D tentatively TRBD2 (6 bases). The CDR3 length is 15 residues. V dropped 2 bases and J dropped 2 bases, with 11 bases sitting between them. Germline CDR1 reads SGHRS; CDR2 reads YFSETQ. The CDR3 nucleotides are TGCGCCAGCAGCTTTACCACGGGGGCCTACAATGAGCAGTTCTTC. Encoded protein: CASSFTTGAYNEQFF.